The T cell receptor beta chain under discussion was sequenced for a study of T cells in localized non-small cell lung cancer. On this clone: Its target is unknown.

Generated by immunoSEQ multiplex PCR, the TCRdb table keeps only in-frame clones and is missing some. The sample lists almost 65,000 clones, 85% to 90% occurring once. Looked up from germline, CDR1 is ENHRY and CDR2 is SYGVKD. The V end was cut by 7 bases, the J end by 5 bases, with 18 bases between. The CDR3 is 14 residues long. Study conclusions and caveats: Uninvolved nearby lung showed the greatest T cell clonality, exceeding that found in tumor. Appearance in adjacent lung was seen for a median about 59 of the top 100 tumor clones. Heterogeneity remains possible, as sequencing covered one tumor region only. There was an association of higher blood T cell density with longer overall survival.

The TCR originated in a woman aged 40-70 years with stage I lung adenocarcinoma. The chain carries TRBV10-3 and TRBJ2-7, with TRBD1 as a possible D gene (6 bases). Material: peripheral blood, obtained before any cancer treatment. The CDR3 spells CAITDGVKGDEQYF. The CDR3 nucleotides read TGTGCCATCACGGACGGGGTGAAGGGGGACGAGCAGTACTTC.